This entry is about one T cell receptor beta chain. The sample comes from a study of cytomegalovirus exposure and HLA in healthy donors. The PCR made use of 60 Vbeta and 13 Jbeta primers. This table comes from immunoSEQ multiplex PCR, and its TCRdb copy is limited to in-frame clones, with some not included. The sample carries around 92,000 clones, around 82% recorded once. The CDR3 is 16 amino acids. Losses at the gene ends were 0 bases for V and 7 bases for J; bases not matched to a gene: 7. Germline V gene lookup returns CDR1 LGHNT and CDR2 FRNRAP. The sample consisted of PBMCs. V gene TRBV12-5 combines with J gene TRBJ1-4; 8 bases fit TRBD1. This TCR was recovered from a man between 18 and 35 years old in good health and CMV-seronegative. CDR3 in amino acids: CASGLVGQGAGEKLFF. In DNA form, the CDR3 reads TGTGCTAGTGGTTTGGTAGGTCAGGGGGCTGGTGAAAAACTGTTTTTT.